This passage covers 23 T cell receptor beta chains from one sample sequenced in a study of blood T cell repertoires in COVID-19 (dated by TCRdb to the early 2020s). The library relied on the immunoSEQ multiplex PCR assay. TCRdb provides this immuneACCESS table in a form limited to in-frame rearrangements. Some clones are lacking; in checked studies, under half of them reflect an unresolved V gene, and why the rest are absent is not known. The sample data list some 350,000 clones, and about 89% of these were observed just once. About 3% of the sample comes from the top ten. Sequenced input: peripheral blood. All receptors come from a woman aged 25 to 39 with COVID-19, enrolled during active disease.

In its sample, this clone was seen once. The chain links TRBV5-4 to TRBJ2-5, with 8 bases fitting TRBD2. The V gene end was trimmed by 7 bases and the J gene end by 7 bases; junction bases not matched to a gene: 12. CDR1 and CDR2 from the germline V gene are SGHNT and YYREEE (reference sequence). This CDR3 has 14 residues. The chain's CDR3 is CASLGVLAVRTQYF. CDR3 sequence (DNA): TGTGCCAGCTTAGGGGTACTAGCGGTAAGGACCCAGTACTTC. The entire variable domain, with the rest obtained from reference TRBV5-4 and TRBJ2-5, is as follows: ETGVTQSPTHLIKTRGQQVTLRCSSQSGHNTVSWYQQALGQGPQFIFQYYREEENGRGNFPPRFSGLQFPNYSSELNVNALELDDSALYLCASLGVLAVRTQYFGPGTRLLVL.

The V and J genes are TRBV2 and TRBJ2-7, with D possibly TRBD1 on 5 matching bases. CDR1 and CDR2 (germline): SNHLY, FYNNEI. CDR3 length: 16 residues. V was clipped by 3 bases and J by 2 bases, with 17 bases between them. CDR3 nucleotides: TGTGCCAGCAGTGATTTTAAGGGGCCTCTTCCCTACGAGCAGTACTTC. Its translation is CASSDFKGPLPYEQYF.

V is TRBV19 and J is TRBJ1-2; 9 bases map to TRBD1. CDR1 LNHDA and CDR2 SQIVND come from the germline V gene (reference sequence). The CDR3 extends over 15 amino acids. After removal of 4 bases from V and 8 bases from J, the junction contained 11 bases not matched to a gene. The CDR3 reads CASSTPGTGFFGYTF. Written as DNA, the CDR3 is TGTGCCAGTAGTACCCCCGGGACAGGGTTTTTCGGCTACACCTTC. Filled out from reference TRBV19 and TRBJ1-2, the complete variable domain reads DGGITQSPKYLFRKEGQNVTLSCEQNLNHDAMYWYRQDPGQGLRLIYYSQIVNDFQKGDIAEGYSVSREKKESFPLTVTSAQKNPTAFYLCASSTPGTGFFGYTFGSGTRLTVV.

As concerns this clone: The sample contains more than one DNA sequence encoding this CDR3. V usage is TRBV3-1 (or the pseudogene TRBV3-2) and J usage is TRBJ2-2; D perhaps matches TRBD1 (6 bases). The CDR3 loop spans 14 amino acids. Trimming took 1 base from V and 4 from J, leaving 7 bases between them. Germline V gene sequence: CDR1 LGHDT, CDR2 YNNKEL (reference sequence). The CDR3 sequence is CASSQGGGTGELFF. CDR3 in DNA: TGTGCCAGCAGCCAAGGAGGGGGCACCGGGGAGCTGTTTTTT.

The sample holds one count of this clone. As DNA, the CDR3 is TGTGCCAGCAGCTTAGGGGGAGGGGGCACTGAAGCTTTCTTT. Translation: CASSLGGGGTEAFF. The chain has TRBV11-2 and TRBJ1-1; D is possibly TRBD1 (6 bases). The germline gives CDR1 SGHAT, CDR2 FQNNGV. The length of the CDR3 is 14 residues. V lost 1 base and J 4 bases, leaving 10 bases between the germline ends.

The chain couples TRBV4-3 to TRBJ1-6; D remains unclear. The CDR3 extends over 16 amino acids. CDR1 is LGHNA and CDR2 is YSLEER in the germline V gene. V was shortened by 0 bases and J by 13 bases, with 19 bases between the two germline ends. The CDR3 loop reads CASSQDTGRVISPLHF. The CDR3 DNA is TGCGCCAGCAGCCAAGATACTGGGCGGGTCATAAGTCCCCTCCACTTT.

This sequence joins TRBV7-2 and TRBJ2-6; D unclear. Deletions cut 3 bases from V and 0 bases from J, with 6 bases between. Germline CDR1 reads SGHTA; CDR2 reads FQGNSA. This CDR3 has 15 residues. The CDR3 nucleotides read TGTGCCAGCAGCTTGTCCTTCTCTGGGGCCAACGTCCTGACTTTC. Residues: CASSLSFSGANVLTF. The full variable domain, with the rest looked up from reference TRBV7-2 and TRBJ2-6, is GAGVSQSPSNKVTEKGKDVELRCDPISGHTALYWYRQSLGQGLEFLIYFQGNSAPDKSGLPSDRFSAERTGGSVSTLTIQRTQQEDSAVYLCASSLSFSGANVLTFGAGSRLTVL.

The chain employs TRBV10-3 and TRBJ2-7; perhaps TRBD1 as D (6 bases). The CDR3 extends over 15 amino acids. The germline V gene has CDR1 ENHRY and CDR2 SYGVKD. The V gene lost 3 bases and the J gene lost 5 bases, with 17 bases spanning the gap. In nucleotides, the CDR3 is TGTGCCATCAGTGACCAACGGGACAAGCGCAACGAGCAGTACTTC. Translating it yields CAISDQRDKRNEQYF.

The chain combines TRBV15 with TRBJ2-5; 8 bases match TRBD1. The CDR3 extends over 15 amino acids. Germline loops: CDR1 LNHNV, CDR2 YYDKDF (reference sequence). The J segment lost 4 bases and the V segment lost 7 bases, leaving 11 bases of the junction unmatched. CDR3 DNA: TGTGCCACCACCCCGGGACAGGACGTCCGAGAGACCCAGTACTTC. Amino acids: CATTPGQDVRETQYF.

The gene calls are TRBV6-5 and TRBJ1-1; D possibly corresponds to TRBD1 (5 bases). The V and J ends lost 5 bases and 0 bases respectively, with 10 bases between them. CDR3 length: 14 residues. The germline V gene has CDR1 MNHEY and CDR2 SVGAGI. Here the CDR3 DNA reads TGTGCCAGCAGTATACAGGCCCTGAACACTGAAGCTTTCTTT. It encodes CASSIQALNTEAFF.

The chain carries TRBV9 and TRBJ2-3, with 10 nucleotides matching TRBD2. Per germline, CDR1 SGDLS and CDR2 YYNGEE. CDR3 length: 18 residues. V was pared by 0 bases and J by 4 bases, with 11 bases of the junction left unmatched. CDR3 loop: CASSVESWEREGPDTQYF. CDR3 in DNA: TGTGCCAGCAGCGTAGAGTCTTGGGAGCGGGAGGGCCCAGATACGCAGTATTTT.

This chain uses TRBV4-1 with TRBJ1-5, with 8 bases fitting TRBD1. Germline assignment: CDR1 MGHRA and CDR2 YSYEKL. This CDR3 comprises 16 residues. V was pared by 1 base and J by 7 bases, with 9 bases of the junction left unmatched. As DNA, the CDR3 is TGCGCCAGCAGCCAAGCTAAAGGGCAGGGGGCCCAGCCCCAGCATTTT. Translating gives CASSQAKGQGAQPQHF.

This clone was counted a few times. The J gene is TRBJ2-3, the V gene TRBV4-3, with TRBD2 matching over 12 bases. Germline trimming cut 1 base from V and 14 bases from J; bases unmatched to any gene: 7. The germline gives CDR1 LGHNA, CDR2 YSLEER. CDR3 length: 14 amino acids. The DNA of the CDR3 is TGCGCCAGCAGCCAAGGGCTAGCGGGGGGGCAAACGTATTTT. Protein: CASSQGLAGGQTYF.

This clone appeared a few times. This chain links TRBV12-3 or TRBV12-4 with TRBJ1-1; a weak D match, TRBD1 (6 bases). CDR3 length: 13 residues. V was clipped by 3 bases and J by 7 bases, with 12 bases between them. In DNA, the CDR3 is TGTGCCAGCAGTTTCCGGGACAATGGTGAAGCTTTCTTT. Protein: CASSFRDNGEAFF.

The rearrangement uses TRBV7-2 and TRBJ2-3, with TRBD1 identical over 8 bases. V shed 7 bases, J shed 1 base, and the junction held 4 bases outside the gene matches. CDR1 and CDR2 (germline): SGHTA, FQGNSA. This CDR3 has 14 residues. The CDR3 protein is CASTLTGGTDTQYF. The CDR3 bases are TGTGCCAGCACCTTGACAGGGGGCACAGATACGCAGTATTTT.

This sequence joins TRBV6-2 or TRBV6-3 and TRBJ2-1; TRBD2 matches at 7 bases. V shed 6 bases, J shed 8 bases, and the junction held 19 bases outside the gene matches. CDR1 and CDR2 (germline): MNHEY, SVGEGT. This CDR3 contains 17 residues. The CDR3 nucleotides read TGTGCCAGCAGCCAACTAGCGACCAAGGGCTATTCGGATGAGCAGTTCTTC. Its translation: CASSQLATKGYSDEQFF.

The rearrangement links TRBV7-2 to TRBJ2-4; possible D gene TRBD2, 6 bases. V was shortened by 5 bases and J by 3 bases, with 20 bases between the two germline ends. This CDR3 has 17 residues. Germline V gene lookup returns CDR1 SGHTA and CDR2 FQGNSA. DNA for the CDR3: TGTGCCAGCAGCCCCAATTCACTAGCAGACCGCAAAAACATTCAGTACTTC. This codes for CASSPNSLADRKNIQYF. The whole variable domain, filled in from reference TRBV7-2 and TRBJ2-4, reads GAGVSQSPSNKVTEKGKDVELRCDPISGHTALYWYRQSLGQGLEFLIYFQGNSAPDKSGLPSDRFSAERTGGSVSTLTIQRTQQEDSAVYLCASSPNSLADRKNIQYFGAGTRLSVL.

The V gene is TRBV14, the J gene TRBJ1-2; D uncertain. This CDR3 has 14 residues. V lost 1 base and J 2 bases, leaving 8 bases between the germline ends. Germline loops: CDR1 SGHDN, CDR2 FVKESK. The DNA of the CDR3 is TGTGCCAGCAGCCAAGTCTCACAGAACTATGGCTACACCTTC. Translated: CASSQVSQNYGYTF.

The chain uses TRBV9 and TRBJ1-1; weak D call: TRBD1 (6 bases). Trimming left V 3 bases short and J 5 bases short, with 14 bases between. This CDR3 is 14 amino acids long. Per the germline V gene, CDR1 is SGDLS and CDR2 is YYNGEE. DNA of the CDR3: TGTGCCAGCAGCGCGCAACAGGGTTGGACTGAAGCTTTCTTT. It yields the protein CASSAQQGWTEAFF.

The CDR3 sequence: CATSAGTAYSNQPQHF. CDR3 nucleotide sequence: TGTGCCACCAGCGCCGGGACAGCTTATAGCAATCAGCCCCAGCATTTT. V and J are TRBV15 and TRBJ1-5, with 7 bases aligning to TRBD1. Germline V gene lookup returns CDR1 LNHNV and CDR2 YYDKDF (reference sequence). Germline trimming cut 5 bases from V and 0 bases from J; bases unmatched to any gene: 7. The CDR3 consists of 16 residues.

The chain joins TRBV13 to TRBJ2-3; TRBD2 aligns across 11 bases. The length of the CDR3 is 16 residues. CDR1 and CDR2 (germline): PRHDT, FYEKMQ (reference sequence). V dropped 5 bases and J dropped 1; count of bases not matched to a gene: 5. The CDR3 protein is CASSPGTSGRTDTQYF. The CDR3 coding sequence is TGTGCCAGCAGCCCCGGGACTAGCGGACGCACAGATACGCAGTATTTT.

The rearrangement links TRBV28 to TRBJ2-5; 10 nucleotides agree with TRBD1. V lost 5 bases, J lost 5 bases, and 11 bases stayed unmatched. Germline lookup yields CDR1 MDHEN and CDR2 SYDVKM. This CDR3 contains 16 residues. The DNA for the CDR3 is TGTGCCAGCAGTGGCCTCCAGGGGACAGGGGATGAGACCCAGTACTTC. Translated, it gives CASSGLQGTGDETQYF.

The CDR3 DNA reads TGCGCCAGCAGCTTGGACACGGGTAGCGAGCAGTACGTC. Translation gives CASSLDTGSEQYV. The chain recombines TRBV5-1 with TRBJ2-7; unclear D gene. Per germline, CDR1 SGHRS and CDR2 YFSETQ. CDR3 size: 13 residues. Trimming left V 0 bases short and J 6 bases short, with 10 bases between.